The text below deals with one T cell receptor beta chain. Its matching antigen is unknown. In germline, CDR1 is LGHDT, CDR2 YNNKEL (reference sequence). V lost 4 bases to trimming and J lost 2 bases; unmatched junction nucleotides: 2. CDR3 size: 13 residues. TCRdb's copy holds only in-frame clones and misses some; the assay was immunoSEQ multiplex PCR. The repertoire holds 150,000 to 200,000 clones, with about 88% as singletons. Second-dose intervals of approximately 4 or approximately 12 weeks were pooled. This sample is part of a study of T cell responses to AZD1222 COVID-19 vaccine. Notes on the study in general: Rises in breadth and depth of Spike-specific TCRs came after two AZD1222 doses. Donors were mostly white British, more females; clonal diversity possibly underestimated. Samples come after the peak T cell response, not at day 14.

This clonotype was sampled from an adult who received the AZD1222 COVID-19 vaccine. The chain combines TRBV3-1 (or the pseudogene TRBV3-2) with TRBJ2-7, with TRBD2 identical over 7 bases. The sample was peripheral blood, taken 28 days after the second AZD1222 dose. CDR3 bases: TGTGCCAGCAGCCCCGGGACTACCTACGAGCAGTACTTC. Its protein is CASSPGTTYEQYF.